The rows below give T cell receptor beta chains drawn from one sample of a study of PD-1 blockade in classical Hodgkin lymphoma. The protocol was immunoSEQ multiplex PCR, while the TCRdb copy is restricted to in-frame clones and leaves out a portion. The sample holds approximately 12,000 clones; around 75% are singletons and the top ten take 10%. The sequencing here drew on peripheral blood mononuclear cells (PBMCs), taken at baseline. The receptors come from a human donor with classical Hodgkin lymphoma. Each CDR3 is given with its conserved first and last residue. D genes are given only for firm matches. Not all rows give a size; the values are once, few, many and, for expanded clones, a class.

D: TRBD2; J: TRBJ2-1; size: .; length: 15; V: TRBV7-8; DNA: TGTGCCAGCAGCTCTTCTAGCGGGACGGACAATGAGCAGTTCTTC; CDR3: CASSSSSGTDNEQFF
D: .; J: TRBJ2-2; size: .; length: 15; V: TRBV29-1; DNA: TGCAGCGTTGAGTCTGGGCCTGCGAACACCGGGGAGCTGTTTTTT; CDR3: CSVESGPANTGELFF
D: .; J: TRBJ1-3; size: few; length: 15; V: TRBV11-2; DNA: TGTGCCAGCAGCTCTGGACGACCGCGGGGAAACACCATATATTTT; CDR3: CASSSGRPRGNTIYF
D: TRBD2; J: TRBJ2-3; size: .; length: 16; V: TRBV10-3; DNA: TGTGCCATCAGTGGGACTAGCGGGAGGGGCGGCGATACGCAGTATTTT; CDR3: CAISGTSGRGGDTQYF
D: .; J: TRBJ1-6; size: .; length: 14; V: TRBV5-4; DNA: TGTGCCAGCAGTTTAGCAGGTGTCAATTCACCCCTCCACTTT; CDR3: CASSLAGVNSPLHF
D: TRBD2; J: TRBJ2-7; size: .; length: 15; V: TRBV7-2; DNA: TGTGCCAGCAGTCTCGGACTAGCGGCTTCCTACGAGCAGTACTTC; CDR3: CASSLGLAASYEQYF
D: .; J: TRBJ2-3; size: .; length: 13; V: TRBV19; DNA: TGTGCCAGTGGCACGTGGGCCAGAGATACGCAGTATTTT; CDR3: CASGTWARDTQYF
D: TRBD1; J: TRBJ1-5; size: .; length: 14; V: TRBV6-6; DNA: TGTGCCAGCAGCCGGACAGGGAGTAATCAGCCCCAGCATTTT; CDR3: CASSRTGSNQPQHF
D: .; J: TRBJ2-7; size: .; length: 15; V: TRBV5-6; DNA: TGTGCCAGCAGCTTAGTACACGAAAGCTCCTACGAGCAGTACTTC; CDR3: CASSLVHESSYEQYF
D: TRBD2; J: TRBJ2-1; size: .; length: 17; V: TRBV10-3; DNA: TGTGCCATCAGTGAGTCTGTAAGGACTAGCGGTAACAATGAGCAGTTCTTC; CDR3: CAISESVRTSGNNEQFF
D: .; J: TRBJ1-1; size: .; length: 15; V: TRBV4-1; DNA: TGCGCCAGCAGCCAAGGTGGGGGGCGGGGCACTGAAGCTTTCTTT; CDR3: CASSQGGGRGTEAFF
D: .; J: TRBJ1-2; size: once; length: 12; V: TRBV7-2; DNA: TGTGCCAGCAGCTTAGCCCGTTCACGAGGCCACTTC; CDR3: CASSLARSRGHF
D: TRBD1; J: TRBJ2-4; size: .; length: 17; V: TRBV7-9; DNA: TGTGCCAGCAGCTTAGAGAAGGGGGCTGTAGCCAAAAACATTCAGTACTTC; CDR3: CASSLEKGAVAKNIQYF
D: .; J: TRBJ1-3; size: once; length: 14; V: TRBV30; DNA: TGTGCCTGGAACCAGGGATTCTCTGGAAACACCATATATTTT; CDR3: CAWNQGFSGNTIYF
D: TRBD2; J: TRBJ2-7; size: .; length: 13; V: TRBV10-3; DNA: TGTGCCATAGGGACTAGCGGGGACTACGAGCAGTACTTC; CDR3: CAIGTSGDYEQYF
D: .; J: TRBJ1-2; size: .; length: 14; V: TRBV7-9; DNA: TGTGCCAGCAGCTTAGAAACGACAGGCCATGGCTACACCTTC; CDR3: CASSLETTGHGYTF
D: TRBD2; J: TRBJ2-3; size: .; length: 15; V: TRBV6-1; DNA: TGTGCCAGCAGTGCACCCAGCGGGGGACTATATACGCAGTATTTT; CDR3: CASSAPSGGLYTQYF
D: TRBD2; J: TRBJ2-1; size: few; length: 14; V: TRBV7-6; DNA: TGTGCCAGCAGCCGGACTAGCGGGTTGAATGAGCAGTTCTTC; CDR3: CASSRTSGLNEQFF
D: TRBD2; J: TRBJ2-3; size: few; length: 16; V: TRBV13; DNA: TGTGCCAGCAGCTTAGGGACTAGCGGGGATAAAGATACGCAGTATTTT; CDR3: CASSLGTSGDKDTQYF
D: .; J: TRBJ2-5; size: .; length: 15; V: TRBV7-7; DNA: TGTGCCAGCAGCGTACGACAGAGGGTTGGCGAGACCCAGTACTTC; CDR3: CASSVRQRVGETQYF
D: .; J: TRBJ1-2; size: .; length: 15; V: TRBV11-2; DNA: TGTGCCAGCAGCCCGTCTCACGGGGCTAGCTATGGCTACACCTTC; CDR3: CASSPSHGASYGYTF
D: TRBD1; J: TRBJ2-2; size: .; length: 14; V: TRBV28; DNA: TGTGCCAGCAAAACAGGGGGCATCACCGGGGAGCTGTTTTTT; CDR3: CASKTGGITGELFF
D: TRBD1; J: TRBJ2-7; size: .; length: 14; V: TRBV6-5; DNA: TGTGCCAGCAGTTACGAGACAGGGGGTTACGAGCAGTACTTC; CDR3: CASSYETGGYEQYF
D: .; J: TRBJ1-2; size: .; length: 16; V: TRBV18; DNA: TGTGCCAGCTCACCCCTCCCGAGTCAGATCGAATATGGCTACACCTTC; CDR3: CASSPLPSQIEYGYTF
D: TRBD2; J: TRBJ2-7; size: .; length: 15; V: TRBV5-1; DNA: TGCGCCAGCAGCTATAGCGGGAGGGGTTCCTACGAGCAGTACTTC; CDR3: CASSYSGRGSYEQYF
D: .; J: TRBJ2-7; size: .; length: 11; V: TRBV5-6; DNA: TGTGCCAGCAGCCTCTACTACGAGCAGTACTTC; CDR3: CASSLYYEQYF
D: .; J: TRBJ2-7; size: .; length: 13; V: TRBV27; DNA: TGTGCCAGCAGGAGCGCATACTCCTACGAGCAGTACTTC; CDR3: CASRSAYSYEQYF